This is a list of T cell receptor beta chains from one sample in a study of beta chain features in type 1 diabetes. Only in-frame clones appear in the TCRdb table, and some are missing; sequencing was by immunoSEQ multiplex PCR. This table holds about 370,000 clones, around a tenth found once. Sequencing was performed on central memory CD4+ T cells from blood. All receptors derive from a man younger than 40 with type 1 diabetes. The CDR3 runs from the conserved cysteine through the conserved F or W. Fields, in order: D gene, CDR3 length, clone size, V gene, J gene, CDR3 DNA, CDR3 protein. A D gene is named only where the DNA matches it firmly. Size is omitted from some rows. Given values are once, few, many or a class for expanded clones.

TRBD2,15,NA,TRBV6-6,TRBJ2-1,TGTGCCAGCAGTTTAGCGGGAGGTTATGGGAATGAGCAGTTCTTC,CASSLAGGYGNEQFF
TRBD2,12,NA,TRBV29-1,TRBJ2-1,TGCAGCGTGGGAGCGGGACGCGATGAGCAGTTCTTC,CSVGAGRDEQFF
NA,11,few,TRBV18,TRBJ2-7,TGTGCCAGCTCACCTGAATACGAGCAGTACTTC,CASSPEYEQYF
NA,16,many,TRBV14,TRBJ2-1,TGTGCCAGCAGCCAAGTATTCCAGGTACTCTACAATGAGCAGTTCTTC,CASSQVFQVLYNEQFF
TRBD1,15,few,TRBV7-9,TRBJ2-7,TGTGCCAGCAGCTCTACAGGGGGCTTATCGGGTGAGCAGTACTTC,CASSSTGGLSGEQYF
TRBD2,15,NA,TRBV5-1,TRBJ2-7,TGCGCCAGCAGCCCTAGCGGGAGGGTAAGCTACGAGCAGTACTTC,CASSPSGRVSYEQYF
TRBD2,15,NA,TRBV5-6,TRBJ2-7,TGTGCCAGCAGCTGGACTAGCGGGAGCTCCTACGAGCAGTACTTC,CASSWTSGSSYEQYF
NA,15,NA,TRBV9,TRBJ2-7,TGTGCCAGCAGCGCGAATACCGGGACGGCCTACGAGCAGTACTTC,CASSANTGTAYEQYF
NA,14,NA,TRBV6-6,TRBJ1-2,TGTGCCAGCAGTTACTCAGCTGTAATGGGTGGCTACACCTTC,CASSYSAVMGGYTF
NA,15,few,TRBV6-5,TRBJ1-1,TGTGCCAGCAGTTACGGGGGAGGAATGAACACTGAAGCTTTCTTT,CASSYGGGMNTEAFF
NA,14,few,TRBV29-1,TRBJ2-3,TGCAGCGTTGAGGGAGGCCGGGACACAGATACGCAGTATTTT,CSVEGGRDTDTQYF
NA,13,NA,TRBV18,TRBJ1-5,TGTGCCAGCTCACTGGACGAAGATCAGCCCCAGCATTTT,CASSLDEDQPQHF
TRBD1,16,NA,TRBV5-1,TRBJ2-4,TGCGCCAGCAGCCACGGACAGGGGGTTTCCAAAAACATTCAGTACTTC,CASSHGQGVSKNIQYF
NA,14,NA,TRBV28,TRBJ1-3,TGTGCCAGCACCTACCGAGGTACTGGAAACACCATATATTTT,CASTYRGTGNTIYF
NA,12,NA,TRBV7-2,TRBJ2-1,TGTGCCAGCAGCTTTTACGGAAATGAGCAGTTCTTC,CASSFYGNEQFF
NA,13,NA,TRBV6-6,TRBJ2-1,TGTGCCAGCAGTTACCAACAACTGGGATGGCAGTTCTTC,CASSYQQLGWQFF
TRBD1,17,few,TRBV11-2,TRBJ2-1,TGTGCCAGCAGCCTCCGAATCGGGACAGGGAGTATGCATGAGCAGTTCTTC,CASSLRIGTGSMHEQFF
TRBD2,16,NA,TRBV5-1,TRBJ2-1,TGCGCCAGCAGCCTCAGTACTAGCGGGGTGGGGGATGAGCAGTTCTTC,CASSLSTSGVGDEQFF
NA,13,few,TRBV7-2,TRBJ1-1,TGTGCCAGCAGCTTTGGGGCGAACACTGAAGCTTTCTTT,CASSFGANTEAFF
NA,14,NA,TRBV4-1,TRBJ1-5,TGCGCCAGCAGCCAAGCAGGGGACGGTCAGCCCCAGCATTTT,CASSQAGDGQPQHF
NA,14,few,TRBV7-2,TRBJ2-5,TGTGCCAGCAGCTTAAGGGGACTCCAAGAGACCCAGTACTTC,CASSLRGLQETQYF
NA,14,few,TRBV29-1,TRBJ2-2,TGCAGCGTCCTTGCGGCCCCCGGGCCCGGGGAGCTGTTTTTT,CSVLAAPGPGELFF
TRBD1,18,NA,TRBV19,TRBJ2-6,TGTGCCAGTACCCCCCAAGGGGGCAGGGGAACTGGGGCCAACGTCCTGACTTTC,CASTPQGGRGTGANVLTF
NA,15,NA,TRBV18,TRBJ2-7,TGTGCCAGCTCTTCACGACGGGGATTGTCCTACGAGCAGTACTTC,CASSSRRGLSYEQYF
NA,13,many,TRBV19,TRBJ2-7,TGTGCCAGTAGTGTCTCCGGGACAAGGGATCTGTACTTC,CASSVSGTRDLYF
NA,14,NA,TRBV19,TRBJ2-3,TGTGCCAGTAGTATAGGGCGGTCCACAGATACGCAGTATTTT,CASSIGRSTDTQYF
TRBD1,14,NA,TRBV6-5,TRBJ1-1,TGTGCCAGCAGTTCTGGACAGGGGGCCACTGAAGCTTTCTTT,CASSSGQGATEAFF
NA,15,few,TRBV6-6,TRBJ1-2,TGTGCCAGCAGCCCTAGGGGGGCCAGTCACTATGGCTACACCTTC,CASSPRGASHYGYTF
NA,15,NA,TRBV5-1,TRBJ2-7,TGCGCCAGCAGCTTGGCTTGGCAGGGTCCCTACGAGCAGTACTTC,CASSLAWQGPYEQYF
NA,14,few,TRBV29-1,TRBJ2-5,TGCAGCGTTAGCCGCCCAGGGCAACAAGAGACCCAGTACTTC,CSVSRPGQQETQYF
TRBD1,12,few,TRBV6-1,TRBJ1-2,TGTGCCGCGGGACAGGCCTCCTGGGGCTACACCTTC,CAAGQASWGYTF
TRBD1,15,few,TRBV28,TRBJ1-4,TGTGCCAGCAGTTTAGGACCAACAGGGGTTGAAAAACTGTTTTTT,CASSLGPTGVEKLFF
NA,14,few,TRBV28,TRBJ2-7,TGTGCCAGCAGTACCCCGGCAGGGAGGTACGAGCAGTACTTC,CASSTPAGRYEQYF
NA,17,NA,TRBV19,TRBJ1-5,TGTGCCAGTAGTATGGACCCCGGAGGGTTCCCTAGTCAGCCCCAGCATTTT,CASSMDPGGFPSQPQHF
NA,12,few,TRBV6-5,TRBJ2-5,TGTGCCAGCAGTCCCCTCCGCCAGACCCAGTACTTC,CASSPLRQTQYF
NA,17,NA,TRBV13,TRBJ1-1,TGTGCCAGCAGCTTAGGAGGAGGGGCAGGGCTGAACACTGAAGCTTTCTTT,CASSLGGGAGLNTEAFF
NA,14,many,TRBV7-9,TRBJ2-3,TGTGCCAGCAGCTTCGCAGGGCGCACAGATACGCAGTATTTT,CASSFAGRTDTQYF
NA,15,NA,TRBV29-1,TRBJ1-4,TGCAGCGTTAGCCGACGGGCGGCAACTAATGAAAAACTGTTTTTT,CSVSRRAATNEKLFF
NA,14,NA,TRBV6-5,TRBJ1-5,TGTGCCAGCAGTTCCGACAGGCGTAATCAGCCCCAGCATTTT,CASSSDRRNQPQHF
NA,13,few,TRBV6-1,TRBJ2-3,TGTGCCAGCAGTGCCTCGGGGACAGATACGCAGTATTTT,CASSASGTDTQYF
TRBD1,13,few,TRBV5-1,TRBJ2-3,TGCGCCAGCAGACAGGGGGCCACAGATACGCAGTATTTT,CASRQGATDTQYF